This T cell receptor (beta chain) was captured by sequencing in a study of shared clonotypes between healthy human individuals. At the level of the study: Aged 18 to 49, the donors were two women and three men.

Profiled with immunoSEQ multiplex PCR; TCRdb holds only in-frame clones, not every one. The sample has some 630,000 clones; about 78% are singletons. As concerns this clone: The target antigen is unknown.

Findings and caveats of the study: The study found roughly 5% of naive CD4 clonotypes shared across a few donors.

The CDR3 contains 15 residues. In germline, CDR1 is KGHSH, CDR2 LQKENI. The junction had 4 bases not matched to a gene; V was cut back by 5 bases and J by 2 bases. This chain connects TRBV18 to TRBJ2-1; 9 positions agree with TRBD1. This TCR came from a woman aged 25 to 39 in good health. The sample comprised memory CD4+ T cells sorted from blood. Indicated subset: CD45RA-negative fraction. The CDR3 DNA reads TGTGCCAGCTCAGGAGACAGGGGGACCTACAATGAGCAGTTCTTC. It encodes CASSGDRGTYNEQFF.